This T cell receptor beta chain was profiled in a study of shared clonotypes between healthy human individuals. Findings of the study overall: Naive CD4 clonotypes were shared across a handful of donors at roughly 5.3%. What limited the represented genetic and exposure-history diversity was the small number of donors.

Trimming left V 3 bases short and J 4 bases short, with 15 bases between. This CDR3 is 15 amino acids long. Germline V gene lookup returns CDR1 KGHSH and CDR2 LQKENI. Using 200 ng DNA, approximately 30,000 T cell genomes, the sorted-subset replicate PCRs were run. Profiling relied on immunoSEQ multiplex PCR, and the TCRdb table lists in-frame clones only, not all of them. The profile shows over a million clones, more than 95% of them singletons. Negatively enriched CD4+ T cells were divided by CD45RA into naive and memory. As to this clone: The antigen is unknown.

This clonotype was obtained from a young man in good health. This chain joins TRBV18 and TRBJ2-5; perhaps TRBD1 as D (7 bases). The specimen was naive CD4+ T cells sorted from blood. Documented subset: CD45RA+ positively selected. The CDR3 protein is CASSPKEGATETQYF. DNA of the CDR3: TGTGCCAGCTCACCCAAGGAGGGGGCAACAGAGACCCAGTACTTC.